This T cell receptor beta chain originates from a study of shared clonotypes between healthy human individuals. Profiled with immunoSEQ multiplex PCR; TCRdb holds only in-frame clones, not every one. In the table there are about 1 million clones, 75% of which are singletons. The CDR3 consists of 12 residues. Trimming took off 3 bases at V and 6 bases at J, with 9 bases between the two ends. Germline V CDR1 and CDR2: LGHNA, YNFKEQ. Study-wide points: Richness estimates generally favored naive over memory subsets. Shared across several donors were roughly 4.7% of the naive CD4 clonotypes.

In its sample, this clone was seen a few times. Its specificity is unknown. V and J are TRBV4-2 and TRBJ2-7; D call uncertain. Sequenced input: memory CD4+ T cells sorted from blood. The subset denotes: CD45RA-negative fraction. The receptor was isolated from a man between 18 and 35 years old in good health. Here the CDR3 reads CASSHERSEQYF. In DNA, the CDR3 is TGTGCCAGCAGCCATGAAAGAAGCGAGCAGTACTTC.